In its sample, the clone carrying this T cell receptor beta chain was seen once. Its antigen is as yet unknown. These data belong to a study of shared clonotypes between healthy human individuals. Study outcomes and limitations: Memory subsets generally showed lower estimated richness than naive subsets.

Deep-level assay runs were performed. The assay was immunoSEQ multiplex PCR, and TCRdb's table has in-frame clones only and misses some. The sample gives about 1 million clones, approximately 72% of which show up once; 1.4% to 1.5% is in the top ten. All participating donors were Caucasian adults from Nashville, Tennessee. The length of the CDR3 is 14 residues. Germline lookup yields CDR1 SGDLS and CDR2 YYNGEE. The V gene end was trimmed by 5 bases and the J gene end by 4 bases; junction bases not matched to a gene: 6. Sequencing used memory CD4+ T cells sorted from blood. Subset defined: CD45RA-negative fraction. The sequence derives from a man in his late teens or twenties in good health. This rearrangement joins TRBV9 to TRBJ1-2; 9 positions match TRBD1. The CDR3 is CASSRQGEIYGYTF. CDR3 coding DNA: TGTGCCAGCAGTCGACAGGGGGAAATCTATGGCTACACCTTC.